One TCR beta chain is described in this entry. Antigen unknown. This CDR3 contains 16 residues. CDR1 is SGHDT and CDR2 is YYEEEE in the germline V gene. These data originate in a study of cytomegalovirus exposure and HLA in healthy donors. Study-wide points: The listing of approximately 160 TCR beta chains classed them as cytomegalovirus-associated.

Researchers ran the PCR with 60 Vbeta and 13 Jbeta primers. Produced via immunoSEQ multiplex PCR; TCRdb's table is partial and in-frame only. This table holds more than 80,000 clones, around 83% found once. The sample taken for sequencing was PBMCs. The receptor's source is a female donor in good health and CMV-seropositive. The chain recombines TRBV5-6 with TRBJ2-5; TRBD1 matches 7 bases. The J call may be faulty, since TRBJ2-7 better matches the DNA end. CDR3 DNA: TGTGCCAGCAGCGCCCCTGACAGGGTGGTTGTCCACGAGCAGTACTTC. Translating gives CASSAPDRVVVHEQYF.